This entry concerns a single T cell receptor beta chain. Its antigen is currently not known. Within one base of it there is no much larger clone, and no base qualities were kept. This record belongs to a study of cytotoxic CD8 clonotypes in ibrutinib-treated CLL (dated by TCRdb to the early 2020s). Looking at the study overall: The cohort had 11 relapsed/refractory and some 15 treatment-naive patients; roughly 18 were IGHV unmutated. Longitudinal samples were available for about 30% of the 86 trial participants. Partial responses were observed in approximately 24 patients and complete responses in 2; after a median follow-up of 68 months, remission was maintained in 15 or so patients and progression was observed in roughly twelve. Cryopreserved peripheral blood mononuclear cells were obtained before treatment, at response, and at either sustained remission or disease progression. An average of about 260,000 productive templates and 80,000 to 100,000 productive rearrangements was obtained per sample. Samples at response were collected after a median of roughly twelve months of treatment, with a range of about 6 to 36 months. On the study overall, not on this receptor specifically: Sampling times were not matched between patients in sustained remission and patients whose disease was progressing, and lymph node repertoires were not examined. Clonality increased at ibrutinib response, stayed stable in sustained remission, and fell back toward baseline at progression. Public clonotypes were rare and either contracted or stayed stable during treatment, and the rise in clonality at ibrutinib response reflected the expansion of private clonotypes. At baseline, clonality was higher than in age-matched healthy donors and showed a strong correlation with circulating CD8+ T-cell counts.

Roughly 2.2 micrograms of genomic DNA were extracted from cryopreserved PBMCs for TCR beta library preparation. Longitudinal blood samples from CLL patients on ibrutinib monotherapy were analyzed using high-throughput TCR beta sequencing. The patients took part in an open-label, single-center phase 2 trial of ibrutinib monotherapy. A MiSeq instrument was used for deep resolution sequencing, which targeted depths ranging from 1 in 1 million up to 1 in 200,000 T cells, with coverage averaging 10x for each clonotype. The immunoSEQ hsTCRB Kit was used to generate the TCR beta libraries. The published analysis was carried out like this. ImmunoSEQ Data Assistant and ImmunoSEQ Analyzer were used for data analysis, and V, D and J genes were assigned according to IMGT definitions. Clonality was computed as one minus normalized Shannon entropy of productive rearrangement frequencies, ranging from 0 to 1. Only overrepresented clonotypes making up at least 0.05% of each patient's repertoire were included in the public clonotype analysis. About twelve repertoires from age-matched healthy donors, obtained from immuneACCESS, served as clonality controls. Entries here come from immuneACCESS through TCRdb and include only in-frame sequences with V and J called. Some clones fail to appear in such tables; in the studies checked, an unresolved V gene covers under half of the shortfall, and the cause of the remainder is unknown. V, J and clone size are those of that table, while D and trimming were read from the DNA. The sample table shows under 40,000 clones, and approximately 45% are seen once. Together, the top ten hold under 20% of the sample.

The germline V end is reduced by 1 base and the J end by 5 bases; junction bases left unmatched: 13. According to the germline V gene, CDR1 reads MGHRA and CDR2 reads YSYEKL. Taken from cysteine to phenylalanine, the CDR3 has 18 residues. Only CDR3 DNA remains: 54 bases, in frame from the first base. The chain is made from TRBV4-1 and TRBJ1-1; 10 bases in the middle match TRBD1. This receptor was obtained from a human donor with chronic lymphocytic leukemia. Sequenced here: PBMCs, sampled before ibrutinib treatment. Here is the DNA: TGCGCCAGCAGCCAAGGGTCGCCCGGACAGGGGGAAAAAACTGAAGCTTTCTTT. Its protein reads: CASSQGSPGQGEKTEAFF.